The T cell receptor beta chain under discussion was sequenced for a study of cytomegalovirus exposure and HLA in healthy donors. Study results and caveats: Roughly uniform depth of sequencing across donors was assumed in presence/absence analyses. Likely technical artifact: a cluster of highly shared sequence variants.

Comments on this clone: Its antigen is unidentified.

The primer mix had 60 Vbeta and 13 Jbeta primers. Profiling relied on immunoSEQ multiplex PCR, and the TCRdb table lists in-frame clones only, not all of them. Among more than 100,000 clones listed, less than 85% were seen once. With V trimmed by 4 bases and J by 5 bases, 5 bases remained unmatched. Germline CDR1 and CDR2: SGHRS and YFSETQ. The CDR3 covers 14 residues. Input material: PBMCs. The TCR sequence derives from a man between 40 and 49 years old in good health and CMV-seronegative. The chain has TRBV5-1 and TRBJ2-1; TRBD1 agrees at 8 bases. CDR3 sequence: CASSPGTGHNEQFF. The CDR3 DNA reads as TGCGCCAGCAGCCCCGGGACAGGACACAATGAGCAGTTCTTC.